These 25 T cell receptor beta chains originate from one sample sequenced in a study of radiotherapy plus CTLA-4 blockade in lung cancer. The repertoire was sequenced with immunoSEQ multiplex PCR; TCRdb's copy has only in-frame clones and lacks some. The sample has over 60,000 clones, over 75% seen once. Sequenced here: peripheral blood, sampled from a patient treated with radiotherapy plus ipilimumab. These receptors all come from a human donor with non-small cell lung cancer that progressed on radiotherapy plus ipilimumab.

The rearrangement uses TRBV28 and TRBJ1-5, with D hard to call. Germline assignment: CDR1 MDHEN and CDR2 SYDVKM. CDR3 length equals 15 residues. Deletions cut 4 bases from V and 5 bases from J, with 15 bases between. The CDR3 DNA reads TGTGCCAGCAGTTCCAAGGACCGTACGTATCAGCCCCAGCATTTT. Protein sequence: CASSSKDRTYQPQHF.

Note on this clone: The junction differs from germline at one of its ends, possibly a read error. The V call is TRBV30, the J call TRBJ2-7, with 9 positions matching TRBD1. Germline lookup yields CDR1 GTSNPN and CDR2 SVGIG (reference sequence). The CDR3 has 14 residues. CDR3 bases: TGCTCCCACGGGACAGGGAACTTCCCCTACGAGCAGTACTTC. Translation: CSHGTGNFPYEQYF.

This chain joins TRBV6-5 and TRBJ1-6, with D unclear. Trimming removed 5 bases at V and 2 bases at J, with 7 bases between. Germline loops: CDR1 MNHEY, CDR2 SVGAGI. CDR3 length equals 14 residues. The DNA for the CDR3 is TGTGCCAGCAGTCCCGGTACCTATAATTCACCCCTCCACTTT. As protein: CASSPGTYNSPLHF.

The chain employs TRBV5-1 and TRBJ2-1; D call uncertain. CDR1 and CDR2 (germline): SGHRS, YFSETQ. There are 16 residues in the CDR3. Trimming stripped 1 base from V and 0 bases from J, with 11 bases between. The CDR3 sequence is CASSLSRVSSYNEQFF. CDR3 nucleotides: TGCGCCAGCAGCTTGAGTCGGGTGAGCTCCTACAATGAGCAGTTCTTC.

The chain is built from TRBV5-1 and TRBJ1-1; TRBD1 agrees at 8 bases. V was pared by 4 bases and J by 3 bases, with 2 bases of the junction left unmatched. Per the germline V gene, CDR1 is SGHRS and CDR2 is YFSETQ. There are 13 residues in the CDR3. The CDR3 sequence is CASSLDRDTEAFF. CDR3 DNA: TGCGCCAGCAGCCTGGACAGGGACACTGAAGCTTTCTTT.

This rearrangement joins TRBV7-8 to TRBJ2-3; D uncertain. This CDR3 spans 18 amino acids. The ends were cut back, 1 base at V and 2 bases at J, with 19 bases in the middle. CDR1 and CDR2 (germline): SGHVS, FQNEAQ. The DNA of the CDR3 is TGTGCCAGCAGCTTAGGTTCGCAAAACCCCTTTAACACAGATACGCAGTATTTT. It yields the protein CASSLGSQNPFNTDTQYF.

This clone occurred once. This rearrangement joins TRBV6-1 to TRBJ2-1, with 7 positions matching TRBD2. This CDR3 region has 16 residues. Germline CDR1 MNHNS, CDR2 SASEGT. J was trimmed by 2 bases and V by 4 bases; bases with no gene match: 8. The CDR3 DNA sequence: TGTGCCAGCAGTGCACAACTAGCGAGACCCTACAATGAGCAGTTCTTC. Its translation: CASSAQLARPYNEQFF.

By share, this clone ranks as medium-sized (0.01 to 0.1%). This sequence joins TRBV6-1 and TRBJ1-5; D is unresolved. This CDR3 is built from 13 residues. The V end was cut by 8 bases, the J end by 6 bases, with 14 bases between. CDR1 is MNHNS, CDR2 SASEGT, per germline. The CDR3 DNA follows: TGTGCCAGCTTAGACATGGTGGGTCAGCCCCAGCATTTT. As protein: CASLDMVGQPQHF.

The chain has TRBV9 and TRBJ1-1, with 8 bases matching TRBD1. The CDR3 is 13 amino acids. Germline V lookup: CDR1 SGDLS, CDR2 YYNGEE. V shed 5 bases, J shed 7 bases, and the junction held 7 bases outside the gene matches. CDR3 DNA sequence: TGTGCCAGCAGTCATGGACAGGGCCTTGAAGCTTTCTTT. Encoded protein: CASSHGQGLEAFF.

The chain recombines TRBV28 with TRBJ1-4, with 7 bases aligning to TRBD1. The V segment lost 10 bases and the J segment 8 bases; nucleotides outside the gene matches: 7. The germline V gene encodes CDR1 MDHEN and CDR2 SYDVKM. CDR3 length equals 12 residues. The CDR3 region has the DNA TGTGCCACAGAAACAGGGGCCGAAAAACTGTTTTTT. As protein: CATETGAEKLFF.

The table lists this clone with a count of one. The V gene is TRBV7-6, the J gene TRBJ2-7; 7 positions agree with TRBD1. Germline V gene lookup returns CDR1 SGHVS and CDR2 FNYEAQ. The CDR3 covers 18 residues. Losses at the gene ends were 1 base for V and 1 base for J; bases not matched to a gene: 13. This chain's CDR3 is CASSLEAPTGYHSYEQYF. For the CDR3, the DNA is TGTGCCAGCAGCTTAGAGGCCCCGACAGGGTACCATTCCTACGAGCAGTACTTC.

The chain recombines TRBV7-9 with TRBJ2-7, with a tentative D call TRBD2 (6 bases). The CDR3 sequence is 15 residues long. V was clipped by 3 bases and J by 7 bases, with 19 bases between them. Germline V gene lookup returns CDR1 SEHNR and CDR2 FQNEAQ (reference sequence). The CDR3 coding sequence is TGTGCCAGCAGCTTCGGGTTCGGCGGGGTCCGGGAGCAGTACTTC. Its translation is CASSFGFGGVREQYF.

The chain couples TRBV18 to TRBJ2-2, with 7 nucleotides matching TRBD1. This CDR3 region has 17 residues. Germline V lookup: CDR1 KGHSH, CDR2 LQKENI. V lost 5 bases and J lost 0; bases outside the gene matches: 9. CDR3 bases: TGTGCCAGCTCAAATCAACAGGGGTTCGCGAACACCGGGGAGCTGTTTTTT. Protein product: CASSNQQGFANTGELFF.

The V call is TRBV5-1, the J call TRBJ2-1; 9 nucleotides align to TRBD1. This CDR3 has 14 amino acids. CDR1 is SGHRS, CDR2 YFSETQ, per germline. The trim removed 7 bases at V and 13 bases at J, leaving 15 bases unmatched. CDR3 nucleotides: TGCGCCAGCTCACCGACAGGGGGAAGTCTCTTCCAGTTCTTC. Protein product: CASSPTGGSLFQFF.

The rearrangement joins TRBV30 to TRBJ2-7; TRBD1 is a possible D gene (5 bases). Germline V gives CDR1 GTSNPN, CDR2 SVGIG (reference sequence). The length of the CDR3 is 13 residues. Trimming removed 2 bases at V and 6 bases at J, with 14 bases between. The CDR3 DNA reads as TGTGCCTGGAGTCGCCAGGGATTAGGCGAGCAGTACTTC. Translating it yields CAWSRQGLGEQYF.

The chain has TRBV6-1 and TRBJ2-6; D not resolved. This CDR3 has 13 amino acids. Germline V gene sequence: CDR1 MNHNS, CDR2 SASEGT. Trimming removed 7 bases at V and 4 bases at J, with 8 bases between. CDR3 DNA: TGTGCCAGCAAAGGGTCCGGGGCCAACGTCCTGACTTTC. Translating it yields CASKGSGANVLTF.

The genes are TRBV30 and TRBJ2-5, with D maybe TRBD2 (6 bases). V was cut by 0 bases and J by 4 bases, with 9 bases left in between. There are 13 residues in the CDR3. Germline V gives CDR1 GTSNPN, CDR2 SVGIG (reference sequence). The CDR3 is CAWSVVGGETQYF. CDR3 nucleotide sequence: TGTGCCTGGAGTGTTGTGGGGGGAGAGACCCAGTACTTC.

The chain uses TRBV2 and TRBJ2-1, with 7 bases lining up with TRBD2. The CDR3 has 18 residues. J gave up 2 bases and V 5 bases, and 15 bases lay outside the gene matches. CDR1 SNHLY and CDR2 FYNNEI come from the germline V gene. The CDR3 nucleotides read TGTGCCAGCAGTCGGAGAGGGCTAGCGGAGCCTACCTACAATGAGCAGTTCTTC. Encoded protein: CASSRRGLAEPTYNEQFF.

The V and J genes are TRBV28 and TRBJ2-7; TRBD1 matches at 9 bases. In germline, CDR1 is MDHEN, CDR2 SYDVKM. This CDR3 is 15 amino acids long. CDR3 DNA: TGTGCCAGCGGCCCAACCGGGACAGGGTCCTTCGAGCAGTACGTC. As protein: CASGPTGTGSFEQYV.

CDR3 DNA: TGCGCCAGCAGCTTTCCGGATCAAGAGACCCAGTACTTC. Its protein is CASSFPDQETQYF. This chain links TRBV5-1 with TRBJ2-5; D ambiguous. Looked up from germline, CDR1 is SGHRS and CDR2 is YFSETQ. CDR3 size: 13 residues. Trimming stripped 2 bases from V and 2 bases from J, with 7 bases between.

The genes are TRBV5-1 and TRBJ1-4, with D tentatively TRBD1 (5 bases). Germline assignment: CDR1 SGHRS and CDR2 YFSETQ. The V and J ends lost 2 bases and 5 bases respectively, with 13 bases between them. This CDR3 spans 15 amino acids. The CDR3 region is CASSLFTGGNEKLFF. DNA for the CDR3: TGCGCCAGCAGCTTATTTACAGGCGGGAATGAAAAACTGTTTTTT.

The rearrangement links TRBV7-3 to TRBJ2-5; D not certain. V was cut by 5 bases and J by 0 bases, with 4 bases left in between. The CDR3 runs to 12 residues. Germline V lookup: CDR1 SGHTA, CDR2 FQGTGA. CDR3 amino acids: CASSPDQETQYF. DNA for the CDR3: TGTGCCAGCAGCCCAGACCAAGAGACCCAGTACTTC.

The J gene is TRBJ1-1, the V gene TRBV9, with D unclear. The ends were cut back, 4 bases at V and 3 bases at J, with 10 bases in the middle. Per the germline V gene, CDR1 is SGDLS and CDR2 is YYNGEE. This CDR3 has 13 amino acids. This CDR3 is CASSMDGHTEAFF. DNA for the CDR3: TGTGCCAGCAGCATGGACGGCCACACTGAAGCTTTCTTT.

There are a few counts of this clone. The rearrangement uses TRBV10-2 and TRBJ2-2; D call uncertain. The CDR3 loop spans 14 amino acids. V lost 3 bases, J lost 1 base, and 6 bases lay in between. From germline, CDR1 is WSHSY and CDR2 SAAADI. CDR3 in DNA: TGCGCCAGCAGTGAATTGGTGAACACCGGGGAGCTGTTTTTT. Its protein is CASSELVNTGELFF.

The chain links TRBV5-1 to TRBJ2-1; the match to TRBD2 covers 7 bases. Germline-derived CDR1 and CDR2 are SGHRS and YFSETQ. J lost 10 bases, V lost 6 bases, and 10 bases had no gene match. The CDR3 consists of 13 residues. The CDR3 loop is CASNFGAGVEQFF. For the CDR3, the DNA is TGCGCCAGCAATTTTGGTGCGGGAGTGGAGCAGTTCTTC.